The clone carrying this T cell receptor (beta chain) was recorded a few times. Original analysis: It was from reference gene primer amplification that nucleated cell counts were estimated. Repertoires were generated with immunoSEQ multiplex PCR, while TCRdb's copy carries only in-frame clones and drops some. From that table come the V and J calls and clone size; the DNA was used to work out D and trimming. This table holds approximately 210,000 clones, approximately 78% found once. The germline CDR1 and CDR2 sequences are ENHRY and SYGVKD. The CDR3 loop spans 14 amino acids. The V end was cut by 10 bases, the J end by 2 bases, with 14 bases between. The data derive from a study of blood T cell repertoires in COVID-19.

What was sequenced was peripheral blood. The receptor was isolated from a woman between 40 and 55 years old with acute or convalescent COVID-19. The chain employs TRBV10-3 and TRBJ2-2; the D gene is possibly TRBD1 (7 bases). CDR3: CATRGAPNTGELFF. CDR3 nucleotide sequence: TGTGCCACCAGGGGGGCTCCAAACACCGGGGAGCTGTTTTTT.